A selection of T cell receptor beta chains follows, all from one sample in a study of cytomegalovirus exposure and HLA in healthy donors. Libraries were prepared by immunoSEQ multiplex PCR; TCRdb keeps only in-frame clonotypes and omits some of them. In the table there are under 200,000 clones, under 80% of which are singletons. Sequencing was carried out using PBMCs. These receptors originate from a female donor in good health and CMV-seronegative. The CDR3 runs from the conserved cysteine through the conserved F or W. Fields, in order: J gene, D gene, clone size, V gene, CDR3 protein, CDR3 DNA. D genes are given only for firm matches. Where a row states a size, it is once, few, many or the class of an expanded clone; other rows omit it.

TRBJ2-7 TRBD2 . TRBV28 CASRPGLAGKYEQYF TGTGCCAGCAGGCCCGGACTAGCGGGAAAGTACGAGCAGTACTTC
TRBJ2-1 TRBD2 . TRBV10-3 CAISAASGGARDEQFF TGTGCCATCAGTGCCGCTAGCGGGGGGGCCAGGGATGAGCAGTTCTTC
TRBJ2-3 TRBD2 . TRBV30 CAWSGSGGETGSQDTQYF TGTGCCTGGAGTGGTAGCGGGGGGGAGACGGGATCACAAGATACGCAGTATTTT
TRBJ2-2 TRBD1 . TRBV11-3 CASSLTRGTGELFF TGTGCCAGCAGCTTAACCAGGGGGACCGGGGAGCTGTTTTTT
TRBJ2-7 . few TRBV30 CASISGVYEQYF TGTGCCTCCATTAGCGGAGTATACGAGCAGTACTTC
TRBJ2-5 . . TRBV2 CASSGTMRETQYF TGTGCCAGCAGTGGGACAATGAGGGAGACCCAGTACTTC
TRBJ1-2 TRBD1 . TRBV28 CASSYPGQGALGYTF TGTGCCAGCAGCTACCCAGGACAGGGGGCGCTTGGCTACACCTTC
TRBJ2-5 TRBD1 . TRBV14 CASSQWTGDQETQYF TGTGCCAGCAGCCAATGGACAGGGGACCAAGAGACCCAGTACTTC
TRBJ1-4 . . TRBV28 CASSSREGASNEKLFF TGTGCCAGCAGTTCCAGGGAAGGGGCATCTAATGAAAAACTGTTTTTT
TRBJ2-5 TRBD2 . TRBV5-1 CASSRQAGGGETQYF TGCGCCAGCTCCCGCCAGGCGGGGGGAGGGGAGACCCAGTACTTC
TRBJ2-5 TRBD2 . TRBV5-1 CASSLELAGMKTQYF TGCGCCAGCAGCTTGGAACTAGCGGGGATGAAGACCCAGTACTTC
TRBJ1-1 TRBD1 . TRBV6-1 CASSDYRGNTEAFF TGTGCCAGCAGTGATTACAGGGGGAACACTGAAGCTTTCTTT
TRBJ1-4 . . TRBV6-5 CASSYGGATNEKLFF TGTGCCAGCAGTTACGGCGGGGCAACTAATGAAAAACTGTTTTTT
TRBJ1-5 TRBD1 . TRBV7-8 CASSNDRVNNQPQHF TGTGCCAGCAGCAACGACAGGGTAAACAATCAGCCCCAGCATTTT
TRBJ2-7 . . TRBV27 CASSCSLILDYEQYF TGTGCCAGCAGTTGTTCCCTCATCCTAGACTACGAGCAGTACTTC
TRBJ1-2 TRBD1 . TRBV29-1 CSVETGGANYGYTF TGCAGCGTTGAAACAGGGGGAGCTAACTATGGCTACACCTTC
TRBJ2-7 . . TRBV5-8 CASSETGYEQYF TGTGCCAGCAGCGAAACAGGCTACGAGCAGTACTTC
TRBJ1-1 . . TRBV7-9 CASSWQGNTEAFF TGTGCCAGCTCCTGGCAGGGGAACACTGAAGCTTTCTTT
TRBJ1-3 . . TRBV28 CASSFGGVRGNTIYF TGTGCCAGCAGTTTCGGCGGGGTAAGAGGAAACACCATATATTTT
TRBJ2-7 TRBD2 . TRBV25-1 CASSDPSGGKYEQYF TGTGCCAGCAGTGACCCTAGCGGGGGGAAGTACGAGCAGTACTTC
TRBJ1-3 . . TRBV9 CASSVSVNSGNTIYF TGTGCCAGCAGCGTTTCCGTAAACTCTGGAAACACCATATATTTT
TRBJ1-1 . once TRBV28 CASSSSPSGNTEAFF TGTGCCAGCAGTAGCTCCCCTTCAGGGAACACTGAAGCTTTCTTT
TRBJ1-2 TRBD1 . TRBV29-1 CSVEEGGQGYGYTF TGCAGCGTTGAGGAAGGGGGACAGGGTTATGGCTACACCTTC
TRBJ2-7 TRBD2 . TRBV5-4 CASSLLASTYEQYF TGTGCCAGCAGCTTACTAGCGTCGACCTACGAGCAGTACTTC
TRBJ1-3 . . TRBV5-5 CASSLEGAQRAGNTIYF TGTGCCAGCAGCTTGGAGGGAGCCCAGAGGGCCGGAAACACCATATATTTT
TRBJ1-2 TRBD1 few TRBV28 CASSLGQGGYGYTF TGTGCCAGCAGTTTAGGTCAGGGGGGCTATGGCTACACCTTC
TRBJ1-4 TRBD1 once TRBV28 CASSSTGTGREKLFF TGTGCCAGCAGTTCAACCGGGACAGGCCGAGAAAAACTGTTTTTT
TRBJ1-1 . once TRBV28 CASMGGSLNTEAFF TGTGCCAGCATGGGGGGGTCCCTGAACACTGAAGCTTTCTTT
TRBJ1-6 TRBD1 . TRBV10-3 CATSPGQPNSPLHF TGTGCCACCAGTCCGGGACAGCCTAATTCACCCCTCCACTTT
TRBJ2-3 TRBD2 . TRBV4-1 CASSQDRRGAITDTQYF TGCGCCAGCAGCCAAGATCGGCGGGGGGCTATCACAGATACGCAGTATTTT
TRBJ2-1 . . TRBV27 CASSRVESSYNEQFF TGTGCCAGCAGCCGCGTGGAGAGCTCCTACAATGAGCAGTTCTTC
TRBJ1-2 . . TRBV4-3 CASSQARDTGYGYTF TGCGCCAGCAGCCAGGCCCGGGACACGGGGTATGGCTACACCTTC
TRBJ1-5 . . TRBV2 CASSDDSLYNQPQHF TGTGCCAGCAGTGACGACAGCCTATACAATCAGCCCCAGCATTTT
TRBJ1-4 . . TRBV30 CAWNEAGVTNEKLFF TGTGCCTGGAACGAGGCGGGGGTAACTAATGAAAAACTGTTTTTT
TRBJ2-2 . . TRBV11-1 CASSFSNTGELFF TGTGCCAGCAGCTTTTCTAACACCGGGGAGCTGTTTTTT
TRBJ2-5 . . TRBV28 CASSPQGFGETQYF TGTGCCAGCAGTCCCCAGGGATTTGGAGAGACCCAGTACTTC
TRBJ2-1 . . TRBV4-3 CASSPPWAERYNEQFF TGCGCCAGCAGCCCCCCATGGGCAGAGAGATACAATGAGCAGTTCTTC
TRBJ2-1 TRBD2 . TRBV5-1 CASSLTGLAGVVEQFF TGCGCCAGCAGCCTAACGGGACTAGCGGGAGTTGTTGAGCAGTTCTTC
TRBJ1-2 . . TRBV30 CAWRKGDLFYGYTF TGTGCCTGGAGAAAGGGGGACCTCTTCTATGGCTACACCTTC
TRBJ1-5 TRBD1 few TRBV27 CASSLRQGNQPQHF TGTGCCAGCAGTTTGAGACAGGGGAATCAGCCCCAGCATTTT
TRBJ2-2 . . TRBV29-1 CSAGTFGELFF TGCAGCGCCGGGACTTTCGGGGAGCTGTTTTTT
TRBJ1-5 . few TRBV28 CASSTSGGRLRQPQHF TGTGCCAGCAGTACCTCGGGGGGCCGTCTTCGTCAGCCCCAGCATTTT
TRBJ1-6 . . TRBV7-3 CASRRENSPLHF TGTGCCAGCCGACGGGAAAATTCACCCCTCCACTTT
TRBJ2-1 TRBD2 . TRBV6-6 CASSGTRGTTDEQFF TGTGCCAGCAGTGGGACTAGAGGAACGACCGATGAGCAGTTCTTC
TRBJ2-7 . . TRBV10-1 CASSEVETYEQYF TGCGCCAGCAGTGAGGTCGAGACCTACGAGCAGTACTTC
TRBJ2-1 . . TRBV2 CASRASESSYNEQFF TGTGCCAGCAGGGCTAGCGAATCCTCCTACAATGAGCAGTTCTTC